The 27 T cell receptor beta chains below all came from one sample that was sequenced in a study of blood T cell repertoires in COVID-19. Profiled with immunoSEQ multiplex PCR; TCRdb holds only in-frame clones, not every one. The sample holds 200,000 to 300,000 clones, 70% to 90% seen once. The sequenced sample consisted of peripheral blood. These receptors were collected from a woman in her thirties who had recovered from COVID-19.

This clone has only a few counts. The CDR3 bases are TGTGCCAGCAGGCCGGGACAGACAGGTACTGAAGCTTTCTTT. As protein: CASRPGQTGTEAFF. This rearrangement joins TRBV5-4 to TRBJ1-1; 7 bases are shared with TRBD1. Germline lookup yields CDR1 SGHNT and CDR2 YYREEE (reference sequence). The CDR3 has 14 residues. V shed 5 bases, J shed 5 bases, and the junction held 9 bases outside the gene matches.

This rearrangement joins TRBV7-6 to TRBJ2-7; 7 bases match TRBD2. Losses at the gene ends were 3 bases for V and 3 bases for J; bases not matched to a gene: 11. CDR3 size: 16 residues. CDR1 and CDR2 from the germline V gene are SGHVS and FNYEAQ. The CDR3 sequence: CASSLGGGASGYEQYF. The CDR3 nucleotides read TGTGCCAGCAGCTTGGGGGGTGGGGCTAGCGGCTACGAGCAGTACTTC.

This chain joins TRBV24-1 and TRBJ2-3, with no clear D. Trimming removed 5 bases from V and 3 bases from J, with 17 bases in between. Germline V gene lookup returns CDR1 KGHDR and CDR2 SFDVKD. The CDR3 sequence is 16 residues long. The CDR3 spells CATSGGQTDSTDTQYF. The CDR3 region has the DNA TGTGCCACCAGTGGTGGGCAGACCGATTCGACAGATACGCAGTATTTT.

This chain links TRBV7-6 with TRBJ1-6; 7 positions match TRBD1. The CDR3 consists of 17 residues. Trimming at V came to 5 bases and at J to 0 bases, leaving 7 bases not matched to a gene. The germline V gene encodes CDR1 SGHVS and CDR2 FNYEAQ. The chain's CDR3 is CASSRDSAYSYNSPLHF. CDR3 nucleotide sequence: TGTGCCAGCAGCCGGGACAGTGCGTACTCCTATAATTCACCCCTCCACTTT.

This chain joins TRBV5-6 and TRBJ2-3, with 8 bases lining up with TRBD1. Germline V gene lookup returns CDR1 SGHDT and CDR2 YYEEEE. The V and J ends lost 8 bases and 4 bases, in that order; junction bases with no gene match: 9. The CDR3 contains 14 residues. CDR3 DNA sequence: TGTGCCAGTACCACAGGGGGATACGCAGATACGCAGTATTTT. Residues: CASTTGGYADTQYF.

The chain links TRBV2 to TRBJ1-1; 9 positions agree with TRBD1. V gave up 7 bases and J gave up 3 bases; unmatched junction bases: 6. Looked up from germline, CDR1 is SNHLY and CDR2 is FYNNEI. The CDR3 length is 14 residues. The CDR3 coding sequence is TGTGCCAGCATGGACAGGGGTCCCGACACTGAAGCTTTCTTT. It specifies CASMDRGPDTEAFF. Full variable domain (missing parts from reference TRBV2 and TRBJ1-1): EPEVTQTPSHQVTQMGQEVILRCVPISNHLYFYWYRQILGQKVEFLVSFYNNEISEKSEIFDDQFSVERPDGSNFTLKIRSTKLEDSAMYFCASMDRGPDTEAFFGQGTRLTVV.

This clone appeared a single time. Other DNA sequences in the same sample also yield this CDR3. The V and J genes are TRBV5-1 and TRBJ2-5; TRBD2 agrees at 15 bases. The V gene's germline CDR1 is SGHRS and CDR2 YFSETQ. V dropped 2 bases and J dropped 1; count of bases not matched to a gene: 6. The CDR3 spans 18 residues. CDR3 sequence (DNA): TGCGCCAGCAGCTTAGGACTAGCGGGGGGGCCGCTCCAAGAGACCCAGTACTTC. Translating it yields CASSLGLAGGPLQETQYF.

This rearrangement joins TRBV6-2 or TRBV6-3 to TRBJ2-1; unclear D gene. With 2 bases removed from V and 0 bases from J, the gap between germline ends came to 8 bases. This CDR3 spans 15 amino acids. The V gene's germline CDR1 is MNHEY and CDR2 SVGEGT. The CDR3 reads CASSYETASYNEQFF. The CDR3 nucleotides are TGTGCCAGCAGTTACGAAACTGCCTCCTACAATGAGCAGTTCTTC.

The CDR3 loop reads CASRTGNSNQPQHF. CDR3 coding DNA: TGTGCCAGCAGGACAGGGAATAGCAATCAGCCCCAGCATTTT. This chain joins TRBV6-5 and TRBJ1-5; 7 nucleotides line up with TRBD1. This CDR3 comprises 14 residues. Unmatched junction bases numbered 2, after V lost 6 bases and J lost 0 bases. Looked up from germline, CDR1 is MNHEY and CDR2 is SVGAGI.

The chain combines TRBV2 with TRBJ2-7; D perhaps matches TRBD2 (5 bases). From germline, CDR1 is SNHLY and CDR2 FYNNEI. Trimming removed 3 bases from V and 6 bases from J, with 6 bases in between. This CDR3 is built from 11 residues. The CDR3 loop is CASSEAGEQYF. The CDR3 region has the DNA TGTGCCAGCAGTGAGGCGGGCGAGCAGTACTTC.

V is TRBV5-1 and J is TRBJ1-1, with a possible D match to TRBD1 (6 bases). Germline lookup yields CDR1 SGHRS and CDR2 YFSETQ. The germline V and J ends were trimmed by 4 bases and 3 bases, with 13 bases remaining between them. The CDR3 sequence is 14 residues long. Written as DNA, the CDR3 is TGCGCCAGCAGCCGGACAGCTGCGGACACTGAAGCTTTCTTT. This codes for CASSRTAADTEAFF.

This clone has only a few counts. The chain employs TRBV6-5 and TRBJ2-1; TRBD2 agrees at 12 bases. This CDR3 has 15 residues. Germline V gene data show CDR1 as MNHEY and CDR2 as SVGAGI. J lost 9 bases, V lost 7 bases, and 10 bases had no gene match. The CDR3 DNA is TGTGCCAGCAAGAAATCTAGCGGGGGGGCCGGTGAGCAGTTCTTC. Its translation: CASKKSSGGAGEQFF.

This chain uses TRBV28 with TRBJ1-2; weak D call: TRBD1 (6 bases). Germline CDR1 MDHEN, CDR2 SYDVKM. Trimming stripped 4 bases from V and 4 bases from J, with 7 bases between. The CDR3 is made up of 12 amino acids. CDR3 sequence (DNA): TGTGCCAGCAGTTCGGACAGCTATGGCTACACCTTC. Protein product: CASSSDSYGYTF.

This chain joins TRBV19 and TRBJ1-4; 8 nucleotides line up with TRBD1. The trim removed 5 bases at V and 11 bases at J, leaving 10 bases unmatched. Germline V gene data show CDR1 as LNHDA and CDR2 as SQIVND (reference sequence). There are 14 residues in the CDR3. CDR3 in DNA: TGTGCCAGTAGTGCGACAGGGGCGGTAGGGAAACTGTTTTTT. Protein sequence: CASSATGAVGKLFF.

The V and J genes are TRBV7-9 and TRBJ2-2; TRBD1 might be the D (7 bases). The germline CDR1 and CDR2 sequences are SEHNR and FQNEAQ (reference sequence). V lost 3 bases and J 1 base, leaving 12 bases between the germline ends. CDR3 size: 16 residues. The CDR3 loop is CASSFRGTENTGELFF. CDR3 bases: TGTGCCAGCAGCTTCCGGGGGACAGAGAACACCGGGGAGCTGTTTTTT. The entire variable domain, with the rest obtained from reference TRBV7-9 and TRBJ2-2, is as follows: DTGVSQNPRHKITKRGQNVTFRCDPISEHNRLYWYRQTLGQGPEFLTYFQNEAQLEKSRLLSDRFSAERPKGSFSTLEIQRTEQGDSAMYLCASSFRGTENTGELFFGEGSRLTVL.

The chain joins TRBV5-4 to TRBJ1-3; D possibly corresponds to TRBD1 (6 bases). Germline CDR1 and CDR2: SGHNT and YYREEE (reference sequence). CDR3 length: 16 residues. Between the trimmed V and J ends, which lost 1 base and 0 bases, there was a span of 11 bases. CDR3 residues: CASSLQIQGSGNTIYF. CDR3 sequence (DNA): TGTGCCAGCAGCTTGCAAATACAGGGCTCTGGAAACACCATATATTTT.

The chain carries TRBV4-3 and TRBJ2-2; TRBD2 is a possible D gene (5 bases). CDR1 LGHNA and CDR2 YSLEER come from the germline V gene. V was trimmed by 2 bases and J by 4 bases, leaving 11 bases between them. The CDR3 sequence is 15 residues long. CDR3: CASSQLAGITGELFF. The CDR3 region has the DNA TGCGCCAGCAGCCAACTTGCGGGTATCACCGGGGAGCTGTTTTTT.

This rearrangement joins TRBV2 to TRBJ2-1; tentative D call: TRBD2 (5 bases). The V gene lost 0 bases and the J gene lost 5 bases, with 8 bases spanning the gap. This CDR3 spans 14 amino acids. CDR1 SNHLY and CDR2 FYNNEI come from the germline V gene. The CDR3 loop reads CASSEARVDNEQFF. DNA for the CDR3: TGTGCCAGCAGTGAAGCGCGGGTTGACAATGAGCAGTTCTTC.

The V call is TRBV5-4, the J call TRBJ1-2; D might be TRBD1 (6 bases). Between the trimmed V and J ends, which lost 0 bases and 2 bases, there was a span of 11 bases. Germline CDR1 SGHNT, CDR2 YYREEE (reference sequence). The CDR3 runs to 15 residues. The CDR3 loop is CASSLADSLNYGYTF. DNA of the CDR3: TGTGCCAGCAGCTTGGCGGACAGTCTAAACTATGGCTACACCTTC.

The V gene is TRBV6-6, the J gene TRBJ2-5; TRBD2 matches at 10 bases. Germline CDR1 is MNHNY and CDR2 is SVGAGI (reference sequence). With V trimmed by 5 bases and J by 4 bases, 13 bases remained unmatched. The CDR3 extends over 17 amino acids. CDR3 protein: CASSHTQRGGRGETQYF. The CDR3 DNA sequence: TGTGCCAGCAGTCACACCCAGCGGGGGGGCCGTGGAGAGACCCAGTACTTC.

The chain recombines TRBV12-5 with TRBJ2-4; tentatively, D is TRBD1 (6 bases). Trimming stripped 4 bases from V and 7 bases from J, with 17 bases between. CDR1 is LGHNT and CDR2 is FRNRAP in the germline V gene. The CDR3 totals 15 residues. This CDR3 reads CASGSPQGSLNIQYF. CDR3 DNA: TGTGCTAGTGGTTCCCCCCAGGGGTCACTGAACATTCAGTACTTC.

This clone was observed once. The CDR3: CAGGARYGYTF. As DNA, the CDR3 is TGTGCCGGTGGGGCGCGTTATGGCTACACCTTC. The chain recombines TRBV6-5 with TRBJ1-2; possible D gene TRBD1, 5 bases. V lost 11 bases and J lost 5, with 12 bases in between. CDR1 is MNHEY, CDR2 SVGAGI, per germline. CDR3 length equals 11 residues.

This sequence joins TRBV25-1 and TRBJ2-1; no clear D gene. CDR3 length equals 14 residues. Per germline, CDR1 MGHDK and CDR2 SYGVNS. V was trimmed by 4 bases and J by 2 bases, leaving 9 bases between them. CDR3 coding DNA: TGTGCCAGCAGTGGTCCTACGACCTACAATGAGCAGTTCTTC. Translation: CASSGPTTYNEQFF.

The V and J genes are TRBV3-1 (or the pseudogene TRBV3-2) and TRBJ2-5, with TRBD2 matching 9 bases. Germline V lookup: CDR1 LGHDT, CDR2 YNNKEL (reference sequence). The length of the CDR3 is 16 residues. Trimming took 4 bases from V and 2 from J; bases not matched to a gene: 8. The CDR3 nucleotides are TGTGCCAGCAGCCCCCTAGGAGCGGGGGGACAAGAGACCCAGTACTTC. As protein: CASSPLGAGGQETQYF.

This chain links TRBV7-7 with TRBJ2-7; D gene uncertain. V gave up 5 bases and J gave up 3 bases, with 5 bases separating them. The CDR3 runs 11 residues. Germline V gene sequence: CDR1 SSHAT, CDR2 FNYEAQ (reference sequence). The CDR3 region has the DNA TGTGCCAGCAGCCTCAGCTACGAGCAGTACTTC. As protein: CASSLSYEQYF.

The chain employs TRBV20-1 and TRBJ2-2; 13 bases line up with TRBD2. Germline assignment: CDR1 DFQATT and CDR2 SNEGSKA (reference sequence). V shed 6 bases and J 5 bases; nucleotides not matched to a gene: 6. This CDR3 has 15 amino acids. The CDR3 loop is CSASGGLAGTGELFF. DNA of the CDR3: TGCAGTGCGAGTGGGGGACTAGCGGGGACCGGGGAGCTGTTTTTT.

This chain joins TRBV5-6 and TRBJ2-7; TRBD1 aligns across 7 bases. This CDR3 has 13 residues. Germline V lookup: CDR1 SGHDT, CDR2 YYEEEE. V lost 5 bases, J lost 6 bases, and 8 bases stayed unmatched. The CDR3 nucleotides are TGTGCCAGCAGTGTCGTTACAGGGGTCGAGCAGTACTTC. Residues: CASSVVTGVEQYF. Supplemented by reference TRBV5-6 and TRBJ2-7, the full variable domain reads DAGVTQSPTHLIKTRGQQVTLRCSPKSGHDTVSWYQQALGQGPQFIFQYYEEEERQRGNFPDRFSGHQFPNYSSELNVNALLLGDSALYLCASSVVTGVEQYFGPGTRLTVT.